This T cell receptor beta chain was sequenced during a study of fetal regulatory T cell absence and autoimmunity (dated by TCRdb to the late 2010s). As for the study more broadly: The IPEX patients showed exocrine pancreas autoimmunity in the absence of clinical diabetes. What the authors observed across the whole study: The oligoclonal enrichment was interpreted as support for antigen-driven autoimmunity occurring in the pancreas before birth in IPEX syndrome. TRB gene family usage was broadly similar between cord blood and pancreas, resembling published neonatal and adult repertoires. Compared with cord blood, the pancreas TCR compartment showed significant oligoclonal enrichment, and some top clones were enriched more than 90-fold.

About this clone: The antigen this receptor binds is unknown. No much larger clone is present one base from it, and per-base qualities are unavailable.

Amplification and barcoding of TCRbeta CDR3 regions were carried out by two-step multiplex PCR on the immunoSEQ human TCRbeta survey platform. Libraries were sequenced on Illumina instruments, and IgH from the same samples was sequenced in parallel. The paper's data handling went like this. Raw reads were filtered against IMGT V, D, J definitions and binned by a nearest-neighbor algorithm to remove PCR and sequencing errors. A clone was defined by an identical nucleotide sequence, and differential abundance between tissues was tested with a Fisher exact test for each clone at a pFDR threshold of p<0.01. A minimum inclusion filter of 10 in either sample excluded clones with frequencies too low for statistical inference. Pairwise clonal comparisons used the immunoSEQ Analyzer, and gene family usage was assessed with IMGT tools. TCRdb took this table from immuneACCESS and kept in-frame rearrangements with V and J called. Such tables lack part of the clones; where checked against another copy, unresolved V genes explain under half of the gap, and the rest is unexplained. That table furnishes V, J and clone size, whereas the DNA furnished D and trimming. Within this sample are 45,000 to 50,000 clones, with roughly four fifths of them counted one time only. Of the sample, about 0.41% is held by the ten largest clones.

The DNeasy Blood and Tissue Kit was used to extract roughly 1.7-3.3 ug of genomic DNA from either umbilical cord blood or frozen pancreas. The germline V gene (reference sequence) gives CDR1 as SGHNT and CDR2 as YYREEE. The CDR3 sequence holds 16 residues, the cysteine and phenylalanine included. The DNA shown is the 48-base CDR3, in frame from base 1. The trim is 4 bases for V and 0 bases for J, with a gap of 16 bases between the germline ends. Recombination connected TRBV5-4 to TRBJ1-1; a tentative D match to TRBD1 spans 5 bases. The TCR comes from a newborn boy with IPEX syndrome. The sequencing sample was made of cord blood. The CDR3 amino acid sequence is: CASSLGQGILNTEAFF. At the DNA level, the sequence is TGTGCCAGCAGCCTCGGGCAGGGCATCTTGAACACTGAAGCTTTCTTT.